The 28 T cell receptor beta chains below come from one sample, sequenced in a study of neurological immune-mediated disorders. Via MiXCR, TCRdb re-called the 5' RACE reads, giving one row per CDR3 protein. The sample records about 38,000 distinct CDR3 sequences, around 7% being singletons. The sequenced material came from CD4+ T cells from blood. The receptors stem from a man aged 50 to 60 in good health.

The table lists this clonotype with many counts. The chain is built from TRBV7-8 and TRBJ2-7; the D call may be TRBD1 or TRBD2 (6 bases each). The CDR3 consists of 14 residues. Germline CDR1 and CDR2: SGHVS and FQNEAQ. Trimming cost V 1 base and J 7 bases, with 14 bases left between them. The CDR3 nucleotides read TGTGCCAGCAGCTTAGTGGGACAAGGGAGGGAGCAGTACTTC. Amino acid sequence: CASSLVGQGREQYF.

This clonotype came up many times. The chain employs TRBV20-1 and TRBJ2-1; unclear D gene. The CDR3 is made up of 13 amino acids. Germline assignment: CDR1 DFQATT and CDR2 SNEGSKA (reference sequence). Here the CDR3 reads CSDRRTSGREQFF. CDR3 nucleotide sequence: TGCAGCGATCGACGGACCTCTGGACGTGAGCAGTTCTTC.

This clonotype was seen at least ten times. J is TRBJ2-5 and V is TRBV4-1, with TRBD2 matching 9 bases. Germline values: CDR1 MGHRA, CDR2 YSYEKL. With 1 base clipped from V and 6 bases from J, the junction kept 6 bases outside the gene matches. The CDR3 has 15 amino acids. CDR3 DNA sequence: TGCGCCAGCAGCCAAGCCGCCAGCGGGGGGAAGACCCAGTACTTC. Its translation: CASSQAASGGKTQYF.

The chain combines TRBV19 with TRBJ1-1; 8 bases are shared with TRBD1. Losses at the gene ends were 5 bases for V and 4 bases for J; bases not matched to a gene: 12. Germline V gene lookup returns CDR1 LNHDA and CDR2 SQIVND (reference sequence). The CDR3 runs 16 residues. CDR3 DNA: TGTGCCAGTAGTGGGGGCCAGGGGGCGTATCTCACTGAAGCTTTCTTT. As protein: CASSGGQGAYLTEAFF. Full variable domain (rest looked up from reference TRBV19 and TRBJ1-1): DGGITQSPKYLFRKEGQNVTLSCEQNLNHDAMYWYRQDPGQGLRLIYYSQIVNDFQKGDIAEGYSVSREKKESFPLTVTSAQKNPTAFYLCASSGGQGAYLTEAFFGQGTRLTVV.

This clonotype was counted at least ten times. The V call is TRBV20-1, the J call TRBJ1-4; 8 positions agree with TRBD1. Trimming cost V 0 bases and J 0 bases; bases outside gene matches: 6. Germline V lookup: CDR1 DFQATT, CDR2 SNEGSKA (reference sequence). This CDR3 has 17 amino acids. The CDR3 DNA reads TGCAGTGCTAGAGATAGGGGACAGGAATCAACTAATGAAAAACTGTTTTTT. This codes for CSARDRGQESTNEKLFF.

This clonotype was recorded once. The CDR3 nucleotides are TGCAGCCGTGGGGACAGCTACAATGAGCAGTTCTTC. Translated, it gives CSRGDSYNEQFF. J is TRBJ2-1 and V is TRBV29-1, with 7 bases identical to TRBD1. Germline V gives CDR1 SQVTM, CDR2 ANQGSEA. The ends lost 8 bases at V and 3 bases at J; junction bases unmatched: 4. CDR3 length: 12 amino acids.

This clonotype was seen many times. This chain joins TRBV5-4 and TRBJ2-7; a weak D match, TRBD2 (6 bases). The CDR3 covers 14 residues. Trimming stripped 4 bases from V and 5 bases from J, with 16 bases between. Germline CDR1 reads SGHNT; CDR2 reads YYREEE (reference sequence). CDR3 loop: CASSRGLVLNEQYF. The CDR3 nucleotides are TGTGCCAGCAGCCGGGGGTTGGTGTTGAACGAGCAGTACTTC.

This clonotype was found many times. The chain links TRBV25-1 to TRBJ2-2, with 7 bases fitting TRBD1. The CDR3 is made up of 14 amino acids. Germline V gene lookup returns CDR1 MGHDK and CDR2 SYGVNS. The ends lost 6 bases at V and 4 bases at J; junction bases unmatched: 5. CDR3 region: CASRQTGFTGELFF. The CDR3 DNA is TGTGCCAGCAGGCAGACAGGGTTCACCGGGGAGCTGTTTTTT.

The table lists this clonotype with many counts. V gene TRBV20-1 combines with J gene TRBJ2-7; possibly TRBD1 for D (6 bases). There are 12 residues in the CDR3. Trimming pared 1 base from V and 2 bases from J, leaving 6 bases between. From germline, CDR1 is DFQATT and CDR2 SNEGSKA (reference sequence). CDR3 region: CSARGQAYEQYF. As DNA, the CDR3 is TGCAGTGCTAGAGGACAGGCCTACGAGCAGTACTTC.

This clonotype was detected many times. The chain carries TRBV20-1 and TRBJ2-7, with 8 bases lining up with TRBD1. The CDR3 length is 17 residues. Trimming cost V 2 bases and J 6 bases; bases outside gene matches: 18. Germline CDR1 reads DFQATT; CDR2 reads SNEGSKA (reference sequence). In DNA, the CDR3 is TGCAGTGCTAGACGCTTTATGGGGACAGGATATCCATCCGAGCAGTACTTC. Translation gives CSARRFMGTGYPSEQYF.

The table lists this clonotype with a few counts. J is TRBJ2-7 and V is TRBV14; D remains unclear. CDR3 length: 13 amino acids. Germline-derived CDR1 and CDR2 are SGHDN and FVKESK. Trimming took off 2 bases at V and 5 bases at J, with 10 bases between the two ends. Here the CDR3 DNA reads TGTGCCAGCAGCCAACCCGGACGTAACGAGCAGTACTTC. Protein product: CASSQPGRNEQYF.

This clonotype was recorded at least ten times. The chain recombines TRBV5-6 with TRBJ1-4, with D possibly matching TRBD1 (6 bases). CDR3 length equals 15 residues. CDR1 is SGHDT and CDR2 is YYEEEE in the germline V gene. V shed 0 bases and J shed 8 bases, with 14 bases lying between them. The CDR3 region is CASSLATGASEKLFF. The DNA of the CDR3 is TGTGCCAGCAGCTTGGCCACGGGGGCTTCGGAAAAACTGTTTTTT. The full variable domain, completed using reference TRBV5-6 and TRBJ1-4, is DAGVTQSPTHLIKTRGQQVTLRCSPKSGHDTVSWYQQALGQGPQFIFQYYEEEERQRGNFPDRFSGHQFPNYSSELNVNALLLGDSALYLCASSLATGASEKLFFGSGTQLSVL.

This clonotype was observed many times. V usage is TRBV6-6 and J usage is TRBJ2-3; D might be TRBD2 (6 bases). In germline, CDR1 is MNHNY, CDR2 SVGAGI (reference sequence). With 8 bases removed from V and 5 bases from J, the gap between germline ends came to 17 bases. CDR3 size: 14 residues. This chain's CDR3 is CASAPPGGGDTQYF. The CDR3 DNA is TGTGCCAGCGCCCCCCCCGGGGGTGGAGATACGCAGTATTTT.

The chain joins TRBV20-1 to TRBJ2-5; no firm D call. The V end was cut by 0 bases, the J end by 5 bases, with 16 bases between. This CDR3 comprises 15 residues. Germline CDR1 is DFQATT and CDR2 is SNEGSKA (reference sequence). The CDR3 loop reads CSARDLASQSETQYF. The DNA for the CDR3 is TGCAGTGCTAGAGATTTGGCGTCCCAGTCGGAGACCCAGTACTTC.

This clonotype was picked up many times. This sequence joins TRBV6-1 and TRBJ1-5, with D possibly TRBD1 on 5 matching bases. The CDR3 totals 16 residues. Trimming cost V 2 bases and J 3 bases, with 14 bases left between them. Germline V gene sequence: CDR1 MNHNS, CDR2 SASEGT. As DNA, the CDR3 is TGTGCCAGCAGTGAAAGGGGCCGAATAACCAATCAGCCCCAGCATTTT. It specifies CASSERGRITNQPQHF.

At least ten counts were recorded for this clonotype. The chain couples TRBV5-1 to TRBJ1-6; the D is unclear. This CDR3 region has 15 residues. With 5 bases removed from V and 9 bases from J, the gap between germline ends came to 18 bases. Germline V gene sequence: CDR1 SGHRS, CDR2 YFSETQ. Here the CDR3 DNA reads TGCGCCAGCAGACCGATGGAGGCATCGCTTTCACCCCTCCACTTT. As protein: CASRPMEASLSPLHF. Drawing the rest from reference TRBV5-1 and TRBJ1-6, the complete variable domain is KAGVTQTPRYLIKTRGQQVTLSCSPISGHRSVSWYQQTPGQGLQFLFEYFSETQRNKGNFPGRFSGRQFSNSRSEMNVSTLELGDSALYLCASRPMEASLSPLHFGNGTRLTVT.

In its sample, this clonotype was seen many times. The chain uses TRBV5-6 and TRBJ2-6, with D maybe TRBD2 (5 bases). V was shortened by 2 bases and J by 0 bases, with 6 bases between the two germline ends. The CDR3 is 15 residues long. Germline values: CDR1 SGHDT, CDR2 YYEEEE. CDR3 protein: CASSFRGSGANVLTF. The CDR3 DNA reads as TGTGCCAGCAGCTTTCGGGGCTCTGGGGCCAACGTCCTGACTTTC.

This clonotype was counted at least ten times. The rearrangement links TRBV6-6 to TRBJ2-3; possibly TRBD1 for D (6 bases). The CDR3 contains 14 residues. Looked up from germline, CDR1 is MNHNY and CDR2 is SVGAGI (reference sequence). V was pared by 5 bases and J by 0 bases, with 9 bases between. The CDR3 sequence: CASSQGSSTDTQYF. CDR3 coding DNA: TGTGCCAGCAGTCAGGGGTCTAGCACAGATACGCAGTATTTT.

This clonotype was detected many times. The chain uses TRBV6-2 or TRBV6-3 and TRBJ2-2; D is uncertain. Trimming took off 4 bases at V and 4 bases at J, with 4 bases between the two ends. Germline CDR1 reads MNHEY; CDR2 reads SVGEGT. The CDR3 contains 12 residues. The CDR3 bases are TGTGCCAGCAGTTTCCTCACCGGGGAGCTGTTTTTT. As protein: CASSFLTGELFF.

This clonotype was picked up many times. The V call is TRBV7-3, the J call TRBJ1-5, with a weak D call TRBD1 (6 bases). CDR1 and CDR2 (germline): SGHTA, FQGTGA. CDR3 size: 14 residues. The V and J ends lost 5 bases and 1 base respectively, with 9 bases between them. CDR3 DNA sequence: TGTGCCAGCAGCGAAGGGGGAAGCAATCAGCCCCAGCATTTT. Protein: CASSEGGSNQPQHF.

This clonotype was picked up many times. The chain has TRBV20-1 and TRBJ2-7, with 8 bases that match TRBD2. This CDR3 comprises 15 residues. With 0 bases clipped from V and 0 bases from J, the junction kept 4 bases outside the gene matches. Germline CDR1 reads DFQATT; CDR2 reads SNEGSKA (reference sequence). Here the CDR3 DNA reads TGCAGTGCTAGAGACAGCGGGAGCCACTCCTACGAGCAGTACTTC. It translates to CSARDSGSHSYEQYF.

This clonotype is categorized as medium-sized. This chain connects TRBV20-1 to TRBJ2-7, with 7 nucleotides matching TRBD2. Germline assignment: CDR1 DFQATT and CDR2 SNEGSKA (reference sequence). This CDR3 region has 14 residues. J was trimmed by 6 bases and V by 1 base; bases with no gene match: 9. The CDR3 loop is CSARGRTSLAEQYF. In nucleotides, the CDR3 is TGCAGTGCTAGAGGGAGGACTAGTCTCGCCGAGCAGTACTTC.

This clonotype was recorded at least ten times. The rearrangement links TRBV18 to TRBJ2-2, with D perhaps TRBD1 (6 bases). Trimming removed 5 bases from V and 6 bases from J, with 10 bases in between. The CDR3 contains 13 residues. Germline CDR1 is KGHSH and CDR2 is LQKENI. CDR3 in amino acids: CASSSQGAGELFF. The CDR3, as DNA: TGTGCCAGCTCATCACAGGGCGCCGGGGAGCTGTTTTTT.

This clonotype was counted many times. The rearrangement links TRBV7-9 to TRBJ2-1; TRBD2 aligns across 8 bases. The V segment lost 5 bases and the J segment 6 bases; nucleotides outside the gene matches: 9. The germline gives CDR1 SEHNR, CDR2 FQNEAQ (reference sequence). The CDR3 consists of 15 residues. The CDR3 is CASSLGLASSNEQFF. DNA of the CDR3: TGTGCCAGCAGCCTAGGACTAGCTTCCAGCAATGAGCAGTTCTTC.

This clonotype was seen ten or more times. The chain employs TRBV12-3 or TRBV12-4 and TRBJ1-6; possible D gene TRBD1, 6 bases. V gave up 3 bases and J gave up 0 bases, with 18 bases separating them. This CDR3 region has 19 residues. Here the CDR3 reads CASSFQGRPASSYNSPLHF. The CDR3 coding sequence is TGTGCCAGCAGTTTCCAGGGGCGACCCGCAAGCTCCTATAATTCACCCCTCCACTTT.

This clonotype was detected many times. The gene calls are TRBV5-1 and TRBJ2-7; D is possibly TRBD1 (7 bases). This CDR3 has 13 residues. The germline V gene encodes CDR1 SGHRS and CDR2 YFSETQ. Trimming cost V 3 bases and J 3 bases, with 10 bases left between them. The CDR3 sequence is CASSSQGGYEQYF. Here the CDR3 DNA reads TGCGCCAGCAGCTCCCAGGGGGGCTACGAGCAGTACTTC. Combining the CDR3 with reference TRBV5-1 and TRBJ2-7 gives the whole variable domain KAGVTQTPRYLIKTRGQQVTLSCSPISGHRSVSWYQQTPGQGLQFLFEYFSETQRNKGNFPGRFSGRQFSNSRSEMNVSTLELGDSALYLCASSSQGGYEQYFGPGTRLTVT.

The chain couples TRBV11-3 to TRBJ2-3; the D call may be TRBD1 or TRBD2 (7 bases each). V shed 5 bases and J shed 4 bases, with 25 bases lying between them. This CDR3 contains 18 residues. The V gene's germline CDR1 is SGHNT and CDR2 YENEEA. The CDR3 DNA is TGTGCCAGCAGCCCCCGGGGGAGGGGGCCGGGTCTCCCAGATACGCAGTATTTT. This codes for CASSPRGRGPGLPDTQYF.

This clonotype appeared many times. The chain couples TRBV15 to TRBJ2-2; a weak D match, TRBD1 (6 bases). Germline assignment: CDR1 LNHNV and CDR2 YYDKDF (reference sequence). V was trimmed by 3 bases and J by 4 bases, leaving 12 bases between them. The length of the CDR3 is 15 residues. The CDR3 region is CATSSLQGITGELFF. Here the CDR3 DNA reads TGTGCCACCAGCAGTCTCCAGGGGATCACCGGGGAGCTGTTTTTT.